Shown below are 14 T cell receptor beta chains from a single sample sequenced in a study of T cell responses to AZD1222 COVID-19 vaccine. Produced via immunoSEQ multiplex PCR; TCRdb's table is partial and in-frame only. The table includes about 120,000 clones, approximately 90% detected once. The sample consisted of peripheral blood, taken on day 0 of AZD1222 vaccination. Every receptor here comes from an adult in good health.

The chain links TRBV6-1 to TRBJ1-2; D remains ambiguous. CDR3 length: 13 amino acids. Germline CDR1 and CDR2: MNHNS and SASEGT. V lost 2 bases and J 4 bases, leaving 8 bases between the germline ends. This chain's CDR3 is CASSELLAYGYTF. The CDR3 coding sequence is TGTGCCAGCAGTGAACTATTGGCCTATGGCTACACCTTC.

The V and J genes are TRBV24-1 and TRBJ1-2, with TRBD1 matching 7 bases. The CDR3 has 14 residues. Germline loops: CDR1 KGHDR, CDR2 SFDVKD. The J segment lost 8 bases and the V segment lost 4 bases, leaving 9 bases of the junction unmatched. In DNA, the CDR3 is TGTGCCACCAGTGACGAGGGGGCGCGAAAAGGCTACACCTTC. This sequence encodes CATSDEGARKGYTF.

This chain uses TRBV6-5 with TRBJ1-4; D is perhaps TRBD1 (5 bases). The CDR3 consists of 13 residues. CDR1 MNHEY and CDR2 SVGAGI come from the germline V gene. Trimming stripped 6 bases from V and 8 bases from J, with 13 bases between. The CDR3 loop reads CASRPRGVEKLFF. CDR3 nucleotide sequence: TGTGCCAGCAGACCACGAGGGGTAGAAAAACTGTTTTTT.

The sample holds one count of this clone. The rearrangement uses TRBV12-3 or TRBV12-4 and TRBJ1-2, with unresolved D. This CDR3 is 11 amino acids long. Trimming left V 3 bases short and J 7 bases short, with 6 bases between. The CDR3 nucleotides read TGTGCCAGCAGTTTCGGGGTTGGCTACACCTTC. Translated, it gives CASSFGVGYTF.

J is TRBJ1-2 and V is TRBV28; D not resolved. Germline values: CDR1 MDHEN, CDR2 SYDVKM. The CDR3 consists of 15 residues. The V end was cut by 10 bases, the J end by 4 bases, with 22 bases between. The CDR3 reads CATKVLVRGSYGYTF. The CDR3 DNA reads TGTGCCACCAAGGTCTTGGTGCGGGGATCCTATGGCTACACCTTC.

CDR3 bases: TGTGCCAGCTCCAGGGATTTTGGTGAAAAACTGTTTTTT. The encoded protein is CASSRDFGEKLFF. The gene calls are TRBV6-4 and TRBJ1-4; weak D call: TRBD1 (5 bases). Per the germline V gene, CDR1 is MRHNA and CDR2 is SNTAGT. Trimming pared 8 bases from V and 7 bases from J, leaving 14 bases between. The CDR3 runs 13 residues.

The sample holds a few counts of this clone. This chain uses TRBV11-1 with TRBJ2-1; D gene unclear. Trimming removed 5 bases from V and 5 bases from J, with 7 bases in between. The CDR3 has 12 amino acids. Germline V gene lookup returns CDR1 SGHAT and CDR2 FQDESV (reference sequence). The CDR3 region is CASSPGDNEQFF. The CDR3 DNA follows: TGTGCCAGCAGCCCTGGGGACAATGAGCAGTTCTTC.

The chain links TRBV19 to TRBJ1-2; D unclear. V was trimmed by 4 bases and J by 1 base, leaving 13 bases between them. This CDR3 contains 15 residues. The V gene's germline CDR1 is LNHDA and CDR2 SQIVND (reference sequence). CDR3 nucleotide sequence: TGTGCCAGTAGTACTAGTCGGCAGAGTAACTATGGCTACACCTTC. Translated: CASSTSRQSNYGYTF.

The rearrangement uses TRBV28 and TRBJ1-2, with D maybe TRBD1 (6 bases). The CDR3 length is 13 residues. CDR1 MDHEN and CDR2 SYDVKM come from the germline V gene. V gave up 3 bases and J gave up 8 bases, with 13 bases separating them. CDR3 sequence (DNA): TGTGCCAGCAGTTTTGGGGGGGCGCAAGGCTACACCTTC. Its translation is CASSFGGAQGYTF.

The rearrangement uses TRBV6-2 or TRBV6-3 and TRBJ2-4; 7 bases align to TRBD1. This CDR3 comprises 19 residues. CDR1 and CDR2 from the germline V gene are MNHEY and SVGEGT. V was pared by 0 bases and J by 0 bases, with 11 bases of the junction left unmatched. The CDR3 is CASSYSVGTDHIAKNIQYF. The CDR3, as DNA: TGTGCCAGCAGTTACTCCGTCGGGACAGACCATATAGCCAAAAACATTCAGTACTTC.

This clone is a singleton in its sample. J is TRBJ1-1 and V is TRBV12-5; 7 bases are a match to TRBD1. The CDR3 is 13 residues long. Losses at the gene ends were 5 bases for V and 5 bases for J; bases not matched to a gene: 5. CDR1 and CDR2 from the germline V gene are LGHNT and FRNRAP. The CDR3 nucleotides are TGTGCTAGTGGTCCGACAGGGTTGACTGAAGCTTTCTTT. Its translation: CASGPTGLTEAFF.

The CDR3 loop is CAWRDYGNTIYF. The CDR3 DNA reads TGTGCCTGGAGGGATTATGGAAACACCATATATTTT. The chain recombines TRBV30 with TRBJ1-3, with D hard to call. This CDR3 spans 12 amino acids. Trimming pared 3 bases from V and 3 bases from J, leaving 6 bases between. The germline V gene has CDR1 GTSNPN and CDR2 SVGIG (reference sequence).

The CDR3 is CASSTSRTGGGTQYF. CDR3 DNA sequence: TGTGCCAGTAGTACCTCAAGGACAGGGGGCGGTACGCAGTATTTT. The chain uses TRBV19 and TRBJ2-3, with 11 bases identical to TRBD1. The CDR3 extends over 15 amino acids. Germline trimming cut 4 bases from V and 8 bases from J; bases unmatched to any gene: 8. The V gene's germline CDR1 is LNHDA and CDR2 SQIVND (reference sequence).

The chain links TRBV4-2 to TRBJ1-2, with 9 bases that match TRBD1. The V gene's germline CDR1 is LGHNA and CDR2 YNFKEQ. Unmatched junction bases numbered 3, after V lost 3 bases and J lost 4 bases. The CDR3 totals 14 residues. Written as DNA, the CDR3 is TGTGCCAGCAGCCACGGACAGGGGAGCTATGGCTACACCTTC. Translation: CASSHGQGSYGYTF.